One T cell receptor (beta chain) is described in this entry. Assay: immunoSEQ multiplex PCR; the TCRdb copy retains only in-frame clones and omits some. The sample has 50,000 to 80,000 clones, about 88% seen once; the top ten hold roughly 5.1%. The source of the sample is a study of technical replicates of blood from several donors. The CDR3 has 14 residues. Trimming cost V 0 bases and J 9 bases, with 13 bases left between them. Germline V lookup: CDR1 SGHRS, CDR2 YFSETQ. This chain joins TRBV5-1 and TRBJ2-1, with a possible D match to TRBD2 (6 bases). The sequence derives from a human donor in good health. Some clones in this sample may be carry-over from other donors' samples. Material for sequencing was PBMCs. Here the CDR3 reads CASSLGDSGGEQFF. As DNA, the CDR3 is TGCGCCAGCAGCTTGGGGGACTCCGGGGGTGAGCAGTTCTTC.